A selection of T cell receptor beta chains follows, all from one sample in a study of beta chain features in type 1 diabetes. The table came from immunoSEQ multiplex PCR; TCRdb's copy has only in-frame clones and leaves some out. The sample consists of around 690,000 clones, approximately 13% of them appearing once. Sequencing was done on a sample of naive CD4+ T cells from blood. These receptor sequences come from a man aged 25 to 40 with type 1 diabetes. CDR3s include the opening cysteine and the closing phenylalanine or tryptophan. A D gene is named only where the DNA matches it firmly. Where a row states a size, it is once, few, many or the class of an expanded clone; other rows omit it.

v_gene,abundance,j_gene,len,d_gene,CDR3nt,CDR3aa
TRBV5-1,.,TRBJ2-2,16,TRBD1,TGCGCCAGCAGCCTCCGGGACAGGGGTGCGATCGGGGAGCTGTTTTTT,CASSLRDRGAIGELFF
TRBV9,few,TRBJ2-5,15,TRBD1,TGTGCCAGCAGCGTAGAGAGGGGGCCTTCAGAGACCCAGTACTTC,CASSVERGPSETQYF
TRBV19,.,TRBJ2-7,15,.,TGTGCCAGTAGTATTGACCATAAAGGGGCTTACGAGCAGTACTTC,CASSIDHKGAYEQYF
TRBV7-9,.,TRBJ1-1,11,.,TGTGCCAGCAGCTTAGTCCAGGAAGCTTTCTTT,CASSLVQEAFF
TRBV5-5,.,TRBJ1-1,15,.,TGTGCCAGCAGCTTCCAGGGGAGTATGAACACTGAAGCTTTCTTT,CASSFQGSMNTEAFF
TRBV30,.,TRBJ2-3,12,.,TGTGCCTTCGGACCAGCTACAGATACGCAGTATTTT,CAFGPATDTQYF
TRBV28,.,TRBJ2-2,17,TRBD1,TGTGCCAGCAGCTCAGGACAGGGCGTATCGAACACCGGGGAGCTGTTTTTT,CASSSGQGVSNTGELFF
TRBV6-6,few,TRBJ2-3,13,.,TGTGCCAGCAGTTTTCGACGGGCAGATACGCAGTATTTT,CASSFRRADTQYF
TRBV4-2,few,TRBJ1-4,13,.,TGTGCCAGCAGCCAAGATCGGGTTGAAAAACTGTTTTTT,CASSQDRVEKLFF
TRBV13,.,TRBJ2-5,14,TRBD1,TGTGCCAGCAGCGACACAGGGGACCAAGAGACCCAGTACTTC,CASSDTGDQETQYF
TRBV6-6,.,TRBJ2-5,11,.,TGTGCCAGCAGCCGCCAAGAGACCCAGTACTTC,CASSRQETQYF
TRBV7-2,.,TRBJ2-1,16,TRBD2,TGTGCCAGCAGCTTAGGACAGCGGGGGGGCTACAATGAGCAGTTCTTC,CASSLGQRGGYNEQFF
TRBV11-2,.,TRBJ2-3,16,.,TGTGCCAGCAGCTTTTTCCGGGGGGCCAACACAGATACGCAGTATTTT,CASSFFRGANTDTQYF
TRBV7-9,.,TRBJ2-5,14,TRBD1,TGTGCCAGCAGCCCCGGGACAGTCCAAGAGACCCAGTACTTC,CASSPGTVQETQYF
TRBV30,.,TRBJ1-4,16,TRBD1,TGTGCCTGGATCCCGGGACAGGGGGCGACTAATGAAAAACTGTTTTTT,CAWIPGQGATNEKLFF
TRBV6-1,few,TRBJ2-7,14,TRBD1,TGTGCCAGCAGTGACCGGGACAGGGGCCACGAGCAGTACTTC,CASSDRDRGHEQYF
TRBV5-6,few,TRBJ1-4,14,.,TGTGCCAGCAGCTTTGGCGGATATAATGAAAAACTGTTTTTT,CASSFGGYNEKLFF
TRBV5-6,.,TRBJ2-7,11,.,TGTGCCAGCAGCCTTAATCGCGAGCAGTACTTC,CASSLNREQYF
TRBV5-6,.,TRBJ2-2,15,.,TGTGCCAGCAGCTTCCGCGGGGAGAACACCGGGGAGCTGTTTTTT,CASSFRGENTGELFF
TRBV6-5,.,TRBJ2-7,15,TRBD2,TGTGCCAGCAGAACCGGGACTAGCGGAGGTTACGAGCAGTACTTC,CASRTGTSGGYEQYF
TRBV5-4,few,TRBJ1-2,16,TRBD1,TGTGCCAGCAGCATGGGGAACCGACAGGGAAACTATGGCTACACCTTC,CASSMGNRQGNYGYTF
TRBV30,.,TRBJ2-5,12,.,TGTGCCTGGTCGGGACCACAAGAGACCCAGTACTTC,CAWSGPQETQYF
TRBV30,.,TRBJ2-2,15,TRBD1,TGTGCCTGGACTCCGGGACAGGGACTCACCGGGGAGCTGTTTTTT,CAWTPGQGLTGELFF
TRBV28,few,TRBJ2-5,17,.,TGTGCCAGCAGTTTCCCCCCGGGAGACAGGAGACAAGAGACCCAGTACTTC,CASSFPPGDRRQETQYF
TRBV4-3,few,TRBJ2-7,13,.,TGCGCCAGCAGCCAGCTCATAGGGGGGGAGCAGTACTTC,CASSQLIGGEQYF
TRBV7-9,few,TRBJ2-3,10,.,TGTGCCAGCAGCCGAGATACGCAGTATTTT,CASSRDTQYF
TRBV9,.,TRBJ2-7,13,.,TGTGCCAGCAGCCCCCAGCTGGGCTCCGAGCAGTACTTC,CASSPQLGSEQYF
TRBV25-1,once,TRBJ2-1,14,TRBD2,TGTGCCAGAACCCGGGGGGGCTCTAAATATGAGCAGTTCTTC,CARTRGGSKYEQFF
TRBV11-2,.,TRBJ2-7,13,TRBD1,TGTGCCAGCAGCCTACAGGGGGCCTACGAGCAGTACTTC,CASSLQGAYEQYF
TRBV11-2,.,TRBJ2-2,14,.,TGTGCCAGCAGCTTACAGGGAGATACCGGGGAGCTGTTTTTT,CASSLQGDTGELFF
TRBV30,.,TRBJ1-5,15,.,TGTGCGATAAGCGGACTAGACAGGAGCAATCAGCCCCAGCATTTT,CAISGLDRSNQPQHF
TRBV9,few,TRBJ2-7,15,.,TGTGCCAGCAGCTCAGCTCCCCAGGGGACCTACGAGCAGTACTTC,CASSSAPQGTYEQYF
TRBV5-1,.,TRBJ2-5,14,.,TGCGCCAGCAGCTTCAGGGGCGGTCAAGAGACCCAGTACTTC,CASSFRGGQETQYF
TRBV2,.,TRBJ1-5,14,TRBD1,TGTGCCAGCAGCACAGGGGGCGGATATCAGCCCCAGCATTTT,CASSTGGGYQPQHF
TRBV28,few,TRBJ2-3,13,.,TGTGCCAGCACCTCAACGCACGGGGATACGCAGTATTTT,CASTSTHGDTQYF